A single TCR beta chain is shown here with its context. The data are from a study of blood T cell repertoires in COVID-19. For the study at large: T cells, B-cell-depleted T cells, or PBMCs provided the cDNA or gDNA that served as material.

Using immunoSEQ multiplex PCR, the repertoire was profiled, and TCRdb retains in-frame clones only, with some absent. The sample shows roughly 30,000 clones, roughly 87% of them seen only once. Material: peripheral blood. The sequence was collected from a human donor in a cohort sampled during active COVID-19.

The CDR3 region is CSVDGGARAGGETQYF. The CDR3 nucleotides are TGCAGCGTTGATGGGGGGGCTCGCGCGGGAGGAGAGACCCAGTACTTC. The chain uses TRBV29-1 and TRBJ2-5; TRBD2 matches at 8 bases. The CDR3 has 16 amino acids. Germline CDR1 reads SQVTM; CDR2 reads ANQGSEA. Trimming took 3 bases from V and 4 from J; bases not matched to a gene: 13.